A single sample is the source of the 32 T cell receptor beta chains below, sequenced in a study of shared clonotypes between healthy human individuals. Method: immunoSEQ multiplex PCR; TCRdb's copy keeps in-frame clones and lacks some. The table has 2.3 million or so clones, 90% to 95% seen once. Sequenced material: naive CD4+ T cells from PBMCs. The subset was: CD45RA+ positively selected. The origin of the receptors is a man aged 18 to 29 in good health. Some clones in this sample may be carry-over from other donors' samples.

The rearrangement joins TRBV2 to TRBJ1-4; D call uncertain. There are 12 residues in the CDR3. The germline V and J ends were trimmed by 7 bases and 8 bases, with 11 bases remaining between them. Germline values: CDR1 SNHLY, CDR2 FYNNEI. CDR3 sequence reads: CASKASREKLFF. The DNA of the CDR3 is TGTGCCAGCAAGGCCAGCCGGGAAAAACTGTTTTTT.

The chain has TRBV18 and TRBJ1-2; D possibly corresponds to TRBD1 (6 bases). The CDR3 covers 12 residues. Germline V CDR1 and CDR2: KGHSH, LQKENI. The ends were cut back, 0 bases at V and 13 bases at J, with 12 bases in the middle. The CDR3 nucleotides read TGTGCCAGCTCACCACCGGACAGACCCCTCACCTTC. It encodes CASSPPDRPLTF.

V and J are TRBV18 and TRBJ1-4; D is unclear. Germline V lookup: CDR1 KGHSH, CDR2 LQKENI. V shed 2 bases and J shed 2 bases, with 12 bases lying between them. The CDR3 runs to 16 residues. CDR3 residues: CASSPWRDTTNEKLFF. In nucleotides, the CDR3 is TGTGCCAGCTCACCATGGAGGGATACGACTAATGAAAAACTGTTTTTT.

Turning to this clone: The same CDR3 is also encoded by other DNA sequences in this sample. The chain couples TRBV2 to TRBJ1-5; no clear D. The germline V and J ends were trimmed by 1 base and 0 bases, with 4 bases remaining between them. The CDR3 runs to 14 residues. Germline V lookup: CDR1 SNHLY, CDR2 FYNNEI. The CDR3 here is CASSEGNSNQPQHF. CDR3 DNA: TGTGCCAGCAGTGAAGGCAATAGCAATCAGCCCCAGCATTTT. Full variable domain (remainder filled in from reference TRBV2 and TRBJ1-5): EPEVTQTPSHQVTQMGQEVILRCVPISNHLYFYWYRQILGQKVEFLVSFYNNEISEKSEIFDDQFSVERPDGSNFTLKIRSTKLEDSAMYFCASSEGNSNQPQHFGDGTRLSIL.

The chain couples TRBV28 to TRBJ1-1; TRBD1 matches at 9 bases. Germline assignment: CDR1 MDHEN and CDR2 SYDVKM. The CDR3 runs to 17 residues. V lost 5 bases to trimming and J lost 1 base; unmatched junction nucleotides: 11. The CDR3 nucleotides read TGTGCCAGCAGTGAGGTCGACAGGGGGGCCGAGAACACTGAAGCTTTCTTT. It specifies CASSEVDRGAENTEAFF.

The rearrangement joins TRBV11-3 to TRBJ2-3; TRBD2 agrees at 11 bases. V lost 1 base and J lost 4; bases outside the gene matches: 4. This CDR3 is 16 amino acids long. CDR1 SGHNT and CDR2 YENEEA come from the germline V gene. This chain's CDR3 is CASSLGIAGGSDTQYF. As DNA, the CDR3 is TGTGCCAGCAGCTTAGGGATAGCGGGAGGGTCAGATACGCAGTATTTT.

The rearrangement uses TRBV6-4 and TRBJ2-2; 13 bases line up with TRBD2. Germline values: CDR1 MRHNA, CDR2 SNTAGT. V dropped 5 bases and J dropped 1; count of bases not matched to a gene: 10. This CDR3 spans 19 amino acids. DNA of the CDR3: TGTGCCAGCAGTTGGAAGGGACTAGCGGGACTATGGAACACCGGGGAGCTGTTTTTT. Amino acids: CASSWKGLAGLWNTGELFF.

The chain's CDR3 is CASSVALGQGLGGYTF. The CDR3 bases are TGTGCCAGCAGTGTGGCCTTGGGACAGGGGCTAGGTGGCTACACCTTC. The chain carries TRBV6-1 and TRBJ1-2, with TRBD1 matching 10 bases. CDR1 and CDR2 (germline): MNHNS, SASEGT. Trimming cost V 4 bases and J 7 bases; bases outside gene matches: 12. The CDR3 consists of 16 residues.

This clone appeared once. The chain links TRBV11-2 to TRBJ2-1, with 7 nucleotides matching TRBD2. J was trimmed by 10 bases and V by 5 bases; bases with no gene match: 2. The CDR3 totals 11 residues. Germline V gene data show CDR1 as SGHAT and CDR2 as FQNNGV. CDR3 in amino acids: CASSTLAEQFF. The CDR3 region has the DNA TGTGCCAGCAGCACACTAGCGGAGCAGTTCTTC.

Turning to this clone: Different DNA sequences within this sample yield the same CDR3. The chain is built from TRBV28 and TRBJ1-5; D unclear. Trimming removed 2 bases from V and 6 bases from J, with 5 bases in between. The CDR3 is made up of 12 amino acids. Germline CDR1 is MDHEN and CDR2 is SYDVKM. The CDR3 DNA is TGTGCCAGCAGTTTAGTCGGTCAGCCCCAGCATTTT. Protein product: CASSLVGQPQHF.

The CDR3 coding sequence is TGTGCCAGCAGTTTACAGGCAGCCGGGACCAACTACGAGCAGTACTTC. Protein: CASSLQAAGTNYEQYF. The V call is TRBV28, the J call TRBJ2-7; D is possibly TRBD1 or TRBD2 (5 bases each). Looked up from germline, CDR1 is MDHEN and CDR2 is SYDVKM. The CDR3 runs 16 residues. V lost 2 bases and J lost 3, with 17 bases in between.

The DNA of the CDR3 is TGTGCCAGCAGTCTAACAGGGAGAACAGACTATGGCTACACCTTC. This gives the protein CASSLTGRTDYGYTF. The chain couples TRBV27 to TRBJ1-2; a weak D match, TRBD1 (6 bases). The CDR3 is made up of 15 amino acids. The germline gives CDR1 MNHEY, CDR2 SMNVEV (reference sequence). V gave up 5 bases and J gave up 3 bases, with 16 bases separating them.

The CDR3 sequence: CATSRVTAGVEQFF. CDR3 in DNA: TGTGCCACCAGCAGAGTCACAGCGGGAGTTGAGCAGTTCTTC. The gene calls are TRBV15 and TRBJ2-1; TRBD2 aligns across 8 bases. With 1 base clipped from V and 9 bases from J, the junction kept 5 bases outside the gene matches. The CDR3 covers 14 residues. Germline loops: CDR1 LNHNV, CDR2 YYDKDF (reference sequence).

The chain has TRBV7-2 and TRBJ2-7, with 7 positions matching TRBD1. CDR1 and CDR2 from the germline V gene are SGHTA and FQGNSA. The CDR3 sequence is 15 residues long. J gave up 4 bases and V 4 bases, and 10 bases lay outside the gene matches. CDR3 nucleotides: TGTGCCAGCAGCTCCCCCAGGGGGAGTCGGTACGAGCAGTACTTC. Translated: CASSSPRGSRYEQYF.

The chain carries TRBV5-4 and TRBJ2-6, with D unclear. Germline CDR1 and CDR2: SGHNT and YYREEE (reference sequence). Between the trimmed V and J ends, which lost 0 bases and 6 bases, there was a span of 7 bases. This CDR3 contains 14 residues. CDR3 nucleotide sequence: TGTGCCAGCAGCTTGGGGACCACGGCCAACGTCCTGACTTTC. This codes for CASSLGTTANVLTF.

This clone was seen just once. The CDR3: CASAGTSGSADTQYF. CDR3 bases: TGCGCCAGCGCCGGGACTAGCGGGAGCGCAGATACGCAGTATTTT. The chain joins TRBV5-1 to TRBJ2-3, with TRBD2 matching 14 bases. The V and J ends lost 7 bases and 4 bases, in that order; junction bases with no gene match: 5. The germline V gene has CDR1 SGHRS and CDR2 YFSETQ. The CDR3 consists of 15 residues.

This chain joins TRBV9 and TRBJ2-5; D is unresolved. Germline CDR1 reads SGDLS; CDR2 reads YYNGEE. Between the trimmed V and J ends, which lost 3 bases and 1 base, there was a span of 4 bases. There are 12 residues in the CDR3. The CDR3 loop is CASSGIQETQYF. CDR3 coding DNA: TGTGCCAGCAGCGGGATCCAAGAGACCCAGTACTTC.

The rearrangement links TRBV10-3 to TRBJ2-1; 8 bases map to TRBD2. Germline loops: CDR1 ENHRY, CDR2 SYGVKD. The ends lost 10 bases at V and 9 bases at J; junction bases unmatched: 11. CDR3 length: 13 amino acids. This chain's CDR3 is CATLEREYGEQFF. CDR3 nucleotide sequence: TGTGCCACCCTAGAGCGGGAGTATGGTGAGCAGTTCTTC.

V and J are TRBV9 and TRBJ2-3; no reliable D call. Germline CDR1 is SGDLS and CDR2 is YYNGEE. The CDR3 spans 13 residues. The V end lost 2 bases, the J end lost 2 bases, and 6 bases lay between the germline ends. The CDR3 loop reads CASSVLVTDTQYF. DNA of the CDR3: TGTGCCAGCAGCGTCTTGGTCACAGATACGCAGTATTTT. The complete variable domain, with remaining parts taken from reference TRBV9 and TRBJ2-3, reads DSGVTQTPKHLITATGQRVTLRCSPRSGDLSVYWYQQSLDQGLQFLIQYYNGEERAKGNILERFSAQQFPDLHSELNLSSLELGDSALYFCASSVLVTDTQYFGPGTRLTVL.

V usage is TRBV27 and J usage is TRBJ2-3; D possibly corresponds to TRBD1 (5 bases). This CDR3 region has 15 residues. Looked up from germline, CDR1 is MNHEY and CDR2 is SMNVEV (reference sequence). Trimming took off 2 bases at V and 4 bases at J, with 13 bases between the two ends. The CDR3 reads CASSLNQGGPDTQYF. DNA of the CDR3: TGTGCCAGCAGTTTAAACCAGGGTGGGCCAGATACGCAGTATTTT.

The V gene is TRBV5-4, the J gene TRBJ2-3; 10 bases fit TRBD2. Looked up from germline, CDR1 is SGHNT and CDR2 is YYREEE (reference sequence). The CDR3 extends over 15 amino acids. V lost 4 bases and J lost 7; bases outside the gene matches: 9. This CDR3 is CASSQKREGRHTQYF. In nucleotides, the CDR3 is TGTGCCAGCAGCCAAAAGCGGGAGGGTCGACATACGCAGTATTTT.

The chain links TRBV7-9 to TRBJ2-7; D remains unclear. V was trimmed by 5 bases and J by 3 bases, leaving 14 bases between them. This CDR3 region has 14 residues. Germline CDR1 is SEHNR and CDR2 is FQNEAQ (reference sequence). CDR3 sequence reads: CASSPGVSYYEQYF. CDR3 bases: TGTGCCAGCAGCCCTGGGGTGTCCTACTACGAGCAGTACTTC.

The rearrangement links TRBV28 to TRBJ1-5, with 7 positions matching TRBD1. The germline V gene has CDR1 MDHEN and CDR2 SYDVKM. This CDR3 has 15 amino acids. V gave up 4 bases and J gave up 2 bases; unmatched junction bases: 5. For the CDR3, the DNA is TGTGCCAGCAGTTCTCTGACAGGGCGCAATCAGCCCCAGCATTTT. The encoded protein is CASSSLTGRNQPQHF.

This rearrangement joins TRBV9 to TRBJ2-3, with TRBD1 matching 11 bases. The CDR3 runs 15 residues. The V gene end was trimmed by 3 bases and the J gene end by 1 base; junction bases not matched to a gene: 1. CDR1 is SGDLS, CDR2 YYNGEE, per germline. The CDR3 DNA reads TGTGCCAGCAGCGGGGACAGGGGGGGCACAGATACGCAGTATTTT. It codes for CASSGDRGGTDTQYF.

This chain joins TRBV10-3 and TRBJ1-2; maybe TRBD1 (6 bases). Per germline, CDR1 ENHRY and CDR2 SYGVKD. The CDR3 is 13 amino acids. V lost 9 bases and J lost 2, with 13 bases in between. CDR3 in DNA: TGTGCCATGAGTAGACAGGAGAACTATGGCTACACCTTC. It encodes CAMSRQENYGYTF.

CDR3 loop: CASSQAGTSSPYEQYF. In DNA, the CDR3 is TGCGCCAGCAGCCAGGCCGGGACTAGTAGCCCATACGAGCAGTACTTC. The chain employs TRBV5-1 and TRBJ2-7; TRBD2 aligns across 8 bases. CDR1 SGHRS and CDR2 YFSETQ come from the germline V gene. CDR3 length: 16 amino acids. V shed 4 bases, J shed 4 bases, and the junction held 13 bases outside the gene matches.

CDR3 DNA: TGTGCCACCCTGAGGCAGAGGGGTAACTATGGCTACACCTTC. Translating it yields CATLRQRGNYGYTF. The chain recombines TRBV6-4 with TRBJ1-2; D might be TRBD1 (5 bases). Trimming took off 10 bases at V and 1 base at J, with 16 bases between the two ends. From germline, CDR1 is MRHNA and CDR2 SNTAGT. This CDR3 has 14 amino acids.

V is TRBV9 and J is TRBJ2-3; 9 positions agree with TRBD2. CDR3 length: 15 amino acids. The trim removed 2 bases at V and 2 bases at J, leaving 3 bases unmatched. The germline gives CDR1 SGDLS, CDR2 YYNGEE. CDR3 protein: CASSVLAGDTDTQYF. CDR3 bases: TGTGCCAGCAGCGTCTTAGCGGGGGACACAGATACGCAGTATTTT.

The V and J genes are TRBV5-4 and TRBJ2-1; D gene unclear. The CDR3 loop spans 14 amino acids. Per germline, CDR1 SGHNT and CDR2 YYREEE (reference sequence). V was cut by 3 bases and J by 0 bases, with 7 bases left in between. CDR3 sequence (DNA): TGTGCCAGCAGCTCCAAAGGCTCCTACAATGAGCAGTTCTTC. Translating gives CASSSKGSYNEQFF.

V gene TRBV30 combines with J gene TRBJ1-1, with 12 bases identical to TRBD1. Trimming cost V 3 bases and J 6 bases; bases outside gene matches: 5. Germline CDR1 GTSNPN, CDR2 SVGIG (reference sequence). The CDR3 runs to 14 residues. CDR3 nucleotide sequence: TGTGCCTGGAGCTGGGGACAGGGGGCACCTGAAGCTTTCTTT. Its protein is CAWSWGQGAPEAFF.

The J gene is TRBJ1-4, the V gene TRBV28; 7 positions match TRBD1. The CDR3 covers 15 residues. The germline gives CDR1 MDHEN, CDR2 SYDVKM. V lost 4 bases to trimming and J lost 3 bases; unmatched junction nucleotides: 5. The DNA of the CDR3 is TGTGCCAGCAGTTCTTACAGGGGTTCTAATGAAAAACTGTTTTTT. Protein product: CASSSYRGSNEKLFF.

The chain carries TRBV6-1 and TRBJ2-7; D uncertain. V lost 6 bases and J lost 3, with 12 bases in between. CDR1 MNHNS and CDR2 SASEGT come from the germline V gene. The CDR3 runs to 13 residues. The CDR3 DNA follows: TGTGCCAGCAGGAACCAAGACTTCTACGAGCAGTACTTC. Translated: CASRNQDFYEQYF.